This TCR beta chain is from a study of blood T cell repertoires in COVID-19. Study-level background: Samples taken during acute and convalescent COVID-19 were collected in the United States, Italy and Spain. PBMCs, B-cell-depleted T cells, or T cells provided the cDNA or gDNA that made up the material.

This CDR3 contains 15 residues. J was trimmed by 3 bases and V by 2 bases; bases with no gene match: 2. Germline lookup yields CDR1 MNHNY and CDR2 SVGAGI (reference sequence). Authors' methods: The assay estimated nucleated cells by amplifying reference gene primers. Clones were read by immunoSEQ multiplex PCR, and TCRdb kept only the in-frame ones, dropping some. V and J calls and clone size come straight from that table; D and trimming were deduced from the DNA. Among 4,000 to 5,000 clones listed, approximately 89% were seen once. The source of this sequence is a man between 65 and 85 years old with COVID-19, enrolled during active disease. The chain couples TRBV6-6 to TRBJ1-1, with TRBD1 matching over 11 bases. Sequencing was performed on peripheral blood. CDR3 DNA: TGTGCCAGCAGTTACGGGGGACAGGGGGACACTGAAGCTTTCTTT. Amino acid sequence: CASSYGGQGDTEAFF.